These T cell receptor beta chains were read from a single sample in a study of blood T cell repertoires in COVID-19. Assay used: immunoSEQ multiplex PCR; TCRdb lists only in-frame clones, some missing. The table has about 150,000 clones, 70% to 90% seen once. Sequenced input: PBMCs or T cells enriched from blood (not recorded which). Every receptor here comes from a woman under 40 with acute COVID-19. The CDR3 runs from the conserved cysteine through the conserved F or W. Each record gives: J gene, V gene, clone size, D gene, CDR3 DNA, CDR3 protein. A D gene is named only where the DNA matches it firmly. Not all rows give a size; the values are once, few, many and, for expanded clones, a class.

>TRBJ2-1|TRBV10-3|NA|TRBD2
TGTGCCATCGCCGGGACTAGCGGGAGGGCCCTGAATGAGCAGTTCTTC
CAIAGTSGRALNEQFF
>TRBJ1-4|TRBV28|NA|TRBD1
TGTGCCAGCAGGAGCTCAGGGGGGATCCATGAAAAACTGTTTTTT
CASRSSGGIHEKLFF
>TRBJ1-1|TRBV16|NA|NA
TGTGCCAGCAGCCCCCGGGACGACGGCGGGGCTGAAGCTTTCTTT
CASSPRDDGGAEAFF
>TRBJ2-5|TRBV27|NA|NA
TGTGCCAGCAGTTCCCTCCCCCCCTACGATCAAGAGACCCAGTACTTC
CASSSLPPYDQETQYF
>TRBJ1-5|TRBV9|NA|TRBD1
TGTGCCAGCAGCGCGGACGGACAGGGGCTGGTGCCCCAGCATTTT
CASSADGQGLVPQHF
>TRBJ2-2|TRBV18|NA|TRBD2
TGTGCCAGTAAGCGGGAGCACAACACCGGGGAGCTGTTTTTT
CASKREHNTGELFF
>TRBJ1-1|TRBV27|NA|NA
TGTGCCTCCCAACACGGCGGGAACACTGAAGCTTTCTTT
CASQHGGNTEAFF
>TRBJ2-7|TRBV2|NA|TRBD2
TGTGCCAGCAGCTCCCCGGCGGGAGGGTCCTACGAGCAGTACTTC
CASSSPAGGSYEQYF
>TRBJ2-3|TRBV30|NA|NA
TGTGCCTGGAGTGTCGAAGGCGGGACGGCTACGCAGTATTTT
CAWSVEGGTATQYF
>TRBJ2-1|TRBV14|NA|TRBD1
TGTGCCAGCAGCCAACTAGGGGGCGAGCAGTTCTTC
CASSQLGGEQFF
>TRBJ2-2|TRBV6-6|NA|NA
TGTGCCAGCAGTTATCGGACAGTAATATCCGGGGAGCTGTTTTTT
CASSYRTVISGELFF
>TRBJ1-1|TRBV7-2|NA|NA
TGTGCCAGCAGCCAGTCGGCGGCAGTGGGCACTGAAGCTTTCTTT
CASSQSAAVGTEAFF
>TRBJ2-5|TRBV28|NA|TRBD1
TGTGCCAGCAGTTTATGGACAGGGTTGGAGACCCAGTACTTC
CASSLWTGLETQYF
>TRBJ2-3|TRBV19|NA|TRBD2
TGTGCCAGTAGTATGATAGCGGGAGTGTCGGATACGCAGTATTTT
CASSMIAGVSDTQYF
>TRBJ1-2|TRBV9|NA|TRBD1
TGTGCCAGCAGCCCCGGGGACAGGGGGAACTATGGCTACACCTTC
CASSPGDRGNYGYTF
>TRBJ1-1|TRBV6-5|NA|NA
TGTGCCAGCAGTTACTCGGGAGGTGGCACTGAAGCTTTCTTT
CASSYSGGGTEAFF
>TRBJ1-5|TRBV27|NA|NA
TGTGCCAGCAGCCTATCATCGGCGGCGGGTCAGCCCCAGCATTTT
CASSLSSAAGQPQHF
>TRBJ2-7|TRBV5-4|NA|TRBD1
TGTGCCAGCAGCGTGACAGGGGCGGACTACGAGCAGTACTTC
CASSVTGADYEQYF
>TRBJ2-1|TRBV2|NA|TRBD2
TGTGCCAGTTCTGTAGGGCTAGCGGGATACGATGAGCAGTTCTTC
CASSVGLAGYDEQFF
>TRBJ1-5|TRBV11-3|NA|NA
TGTGCCAGCAGCGTCATTATTTGGGGGGAGGGTCAGCCCCAGCATTTT
CASSVIIWGEGQPQHF
>TRBJ2-1|TRBV6-2/TRBV6-3|NA|TRBD2
TGTGCCAGCAGTTATCTAGCGGGAGGGCAGGGTGAGCAGTTCTTC
CASSYLAGGQGEQFF
>TRBJ1-5|TRBV6-1|few|NA
TGTGCCAGCAGTGAAGCAAGCGGCAATCAGCCCCAGCATTTT
CASSEASGNQPQHF
>TRBJ2-7|TRBV5-1|NA|NA
TGCGCCAGCAGCTTGTGGTCGGAGGGCGAGCAGTACTTC
CASSLWSEGEQYF
>TRBJ1-4|TRBV6-5|NA|NA
TGTGCCAGCAAGAGAGCAACTAATGAAAAACTGTTTTTT
CASKRATNEKLFF
>TRBJ2-3|TRBV9|once|TRBD2
TGTGCCAGCAGCGTAGACTCTGGACTAGCGGGAATGAACACAGATACGCAGTATTTT
CASSVDSGLAGMNTDTQYF
>TRBJ1-5|TRBV5-5|few|NA
TGTGCCAGCAGCTTGGATTCTCTTAGCAATCAGCCCCAGCATTTT
CASSLDSLSNQPQHF
>TRBJ2-7|TRBV7-8|NA|NA
TGTGCCAGCAGCTTATCCCCCGGACAAAACCCATACGAGCAGTACTTC
CASSLSPGQNPYEQYF
>TRBJ2-3|TRBV28|NA|TRBD2
TGTGCCAGCAGCCCGAGGACTAGCGGCACAGATACGCAGTATTTT
CASSPRTSGTDTQYF
>TRBJ1-1|TRBV4-3|NA|TRBD1
TGCGCCAGCAGCCAAGAAGGGACAGGGTCCTCTGAAGCTTTCTTT
CASSQEGTGSSEAFF
>TRBJ1-1|TRBV30|NA|NA
TGTGCCTGGAGTGTATCTGCCAGGGCGGACACTGAAGCTTTCTTT
CAWSVSARADTEAFF
>TRBJ2-7|TRBV5-4|NA|TRBD1
TGTGCCAGCAGCTGGGACAGGGGAGGAGACGAGCAGTACTTC
CASSWDRGGDEQYF
>TRBJ1-4|TRBV18|NA|NA
TGTGCCAGCTCACCCGGGGGTGAAAAACTGTTTTTT
CASSPGGEKLFF
>TRBJ2-5|TRBV5-1|NA|NA
TGCGCCAGCAGCTCCAGCGGGTCCGAGACCCAGTACTTC
CASSSSGSETQYF
>TRBJ2-4|TRBV5-4|NA|TRBD2
TGTGCCAGCAGGTCTACGGGGGGGTCTGCCAAAAACATTCAGTACTTC
CASRSTGGSAKNIQYF
>TRBJ1-2|TRBV7-2|once|NA
TGTGCCAGCAGCTTGTTAACCCGCGACTATGGCTACACCTTC
CASSLLTRDYGYTF
>TRBJ2-3|TRBV6-5|NA|NA
TGTGCCAGCAGTTACTCTGGGCAGTATGGAAATACGCAGTATTTT
CASSYSGQYGNTQYF